Listed here are 2 T cell receptor beta chains from one sample, sequenced in a study of cytomegalovirus exposure and HLA in healthy donors (dated by TCRdb to about 2017). The method behind the library was the immunoSEQ multiplex PCR assay. The multiplex PCR relied on a mix of 60 forward primers for TCR Vbeta segments and 13 reverse primers for TCR Jbeta segments. The table was pulled from immuneACCESS by TCRdb, which kept in-frame rearrangements only. Such tables lose some clones; where checked, under half of the loss comes from unresolved V genes, and the rest has no known cause. This sample holds roughly 84,000 clones; roughly 80% were observed only once. In total, the top ten clones hold 3% to 3.5% of the sample. The source material was PBMCs. These receptors all come from a man aged 50 to 60 in good health and CMV-seronegative.

Worth noting for this clone: Other nucleotide sequences in the sample specify the same CDR3. The V and J genes are TRBV7-9 and TRBJ1-2; D not certain. CDR1 SEHNR and CDR2 FQNEAQ come from the germline V gene (reference sequence). The CDR3 runs 12 residues. V was pared by 5 bases and J by 4 bases, with 8 bases between. CDR3: CASSRESYGYTF. CDR3 bases: TGTGCCAGCAGCAGAGAGAGCTATGGCTACACCTTC. The full variable domain, with the rest looked up from reference TRBV7-9 and TRBJ1-2, is DTGVSQNPRHKITKRGQNVTFRCDPISEHNRLYWYRQTLGQGPEFLTYFQNEAQLEKSRLLSDRFSAERPKGSFSTLEIQRTEQGDSAMYLCASSRESYGYTFGSGTRLTVV.

V usage is TRBV6-5 and J usage is TRBJ2-5, with 7 positions matching TRBD1. The V and J ends lost 7 bases and 2 bases, in that order; junction bases with no gene match: 4. The germline CDR1 and CDR2 sequences are MNHEY and SVGAGI. The CDR3 extends over 13 amino acids. The CDR3 reads CASIPGQQETQYF. The CDR3 nucleotides read TGTGCCAGCATACCGGGACAGCAAGAGACCCAGTACTTC.